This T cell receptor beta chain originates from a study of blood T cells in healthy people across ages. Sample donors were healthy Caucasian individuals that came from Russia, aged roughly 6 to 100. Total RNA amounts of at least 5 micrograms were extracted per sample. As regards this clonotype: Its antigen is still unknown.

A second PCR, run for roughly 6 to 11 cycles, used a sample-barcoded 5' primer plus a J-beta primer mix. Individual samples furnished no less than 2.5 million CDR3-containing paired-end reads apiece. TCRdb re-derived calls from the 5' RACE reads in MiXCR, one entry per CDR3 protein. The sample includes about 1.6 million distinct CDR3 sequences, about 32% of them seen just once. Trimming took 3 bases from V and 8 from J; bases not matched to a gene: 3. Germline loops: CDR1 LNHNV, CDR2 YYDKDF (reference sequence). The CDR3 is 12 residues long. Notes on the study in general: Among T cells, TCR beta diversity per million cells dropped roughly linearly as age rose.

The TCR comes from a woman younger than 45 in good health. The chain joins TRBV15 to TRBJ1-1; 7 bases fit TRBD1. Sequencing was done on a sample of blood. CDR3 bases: TGTGCCACCAGCAGCAGGGGGGACGAAGCTTTCTTT. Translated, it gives CATSSRGDEAFF.